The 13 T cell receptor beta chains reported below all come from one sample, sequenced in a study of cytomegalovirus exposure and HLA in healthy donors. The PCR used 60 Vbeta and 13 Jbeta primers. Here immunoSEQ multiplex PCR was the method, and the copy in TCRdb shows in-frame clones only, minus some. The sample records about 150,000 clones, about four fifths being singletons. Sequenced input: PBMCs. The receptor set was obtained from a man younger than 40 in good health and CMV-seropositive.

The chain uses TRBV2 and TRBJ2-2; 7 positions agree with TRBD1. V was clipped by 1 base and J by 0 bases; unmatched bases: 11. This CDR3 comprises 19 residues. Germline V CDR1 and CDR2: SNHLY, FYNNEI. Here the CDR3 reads CASSEDGQVTVANTGELFF. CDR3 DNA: TGTGCCAGCAGTGAAGACGGACAGGTAACGGTCGCGAACACCGGGGAGCTGTTTTTT.

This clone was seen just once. CDR3: CASSPGLAGQETQYF. Here the CDR3 DNA reads TGTGCCAGCAGTCCGGGACTAGCGGGTCAAGAGACCCAGTACTTC. The V call is TRBV28, the J call TRBJ2-5, with 12 bases identical to TRBD2. The length of the CDR3 is 15 residues. Germline CDR1 is MDHEN and CDR2 is SYDVKM. V lost 5 bases and J lost 2; bases outside the gene matches: 3.

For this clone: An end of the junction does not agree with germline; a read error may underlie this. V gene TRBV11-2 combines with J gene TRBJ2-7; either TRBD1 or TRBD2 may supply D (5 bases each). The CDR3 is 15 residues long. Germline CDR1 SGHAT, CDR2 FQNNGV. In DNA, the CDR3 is TGTGCCGGCAGCTTAGGGACGGGAACCTCCTACGAGCAGTACTTC. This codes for CAGSLGTGTSYEQYF.

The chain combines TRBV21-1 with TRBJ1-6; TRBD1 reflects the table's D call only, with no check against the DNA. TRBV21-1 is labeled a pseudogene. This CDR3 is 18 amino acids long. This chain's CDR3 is CASSIQQGRGSYNSPLHF. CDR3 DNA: TGTGCCAGCAGCATACAACAGGGTAGGGGCTCCTATAATTCACCCCTCCACTTT.

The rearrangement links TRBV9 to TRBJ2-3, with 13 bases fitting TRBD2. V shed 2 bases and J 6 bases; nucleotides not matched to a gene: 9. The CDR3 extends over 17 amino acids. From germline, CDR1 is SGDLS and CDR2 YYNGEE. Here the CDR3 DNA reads TGTGCCAGCAGCGTGAGGACTAGCGGGAGCCACATGGATACGCAGTATTTT. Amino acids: CASSVRTSGSHMDTQYF.

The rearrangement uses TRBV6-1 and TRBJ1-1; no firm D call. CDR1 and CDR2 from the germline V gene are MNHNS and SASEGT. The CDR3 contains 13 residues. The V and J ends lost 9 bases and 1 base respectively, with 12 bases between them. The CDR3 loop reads CARPQVTNTEAFF. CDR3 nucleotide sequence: TGTGCCAGACCCCAGGTGACGAACACTGAAGCTTTCTTT.

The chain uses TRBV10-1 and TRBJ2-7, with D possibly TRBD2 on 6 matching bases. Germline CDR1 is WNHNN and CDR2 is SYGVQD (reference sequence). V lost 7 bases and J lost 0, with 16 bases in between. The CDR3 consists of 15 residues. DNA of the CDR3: TGCGCCAGCACCCGGGATCGGGGGACCTCCTACGAGCAGTACTTC. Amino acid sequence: CASTRDRGTSYEQYF.

The CDR3 reads CASSQGQGSEKLFF. CDR3 DNA sequence: TGCGCCAGCAGCCAAGGGCAAGGGAGTGAAAAACTGTTTTTT. The chain joins TRBV4-3 to TRBJ1-4; D not certain. The CDR3 sequence is 14 residues long. V lost 1 base to trimming and J lost 7 bases, with 10 bases between them. Germline CDR1 and CDR2: LGHNA and YSLEER.

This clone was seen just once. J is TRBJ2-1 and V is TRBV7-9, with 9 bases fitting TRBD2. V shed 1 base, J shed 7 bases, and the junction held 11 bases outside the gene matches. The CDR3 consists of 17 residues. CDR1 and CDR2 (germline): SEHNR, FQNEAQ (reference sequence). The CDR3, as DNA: TGTGCCAGCAGCTTAGAGGGGCTAGCGGGGAGAGGGAATGAGCAGTTCTTC. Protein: CASSLEGLAGRGNEQFF.

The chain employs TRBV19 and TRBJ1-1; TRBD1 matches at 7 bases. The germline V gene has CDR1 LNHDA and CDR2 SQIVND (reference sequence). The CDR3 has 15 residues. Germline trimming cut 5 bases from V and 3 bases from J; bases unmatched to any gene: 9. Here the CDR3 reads CASSSDRAIDTEAFF. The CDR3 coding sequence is TGTGCCAGTAGTTCCGACAGGGCGATCGACACTGAAGCTTTCTTT.

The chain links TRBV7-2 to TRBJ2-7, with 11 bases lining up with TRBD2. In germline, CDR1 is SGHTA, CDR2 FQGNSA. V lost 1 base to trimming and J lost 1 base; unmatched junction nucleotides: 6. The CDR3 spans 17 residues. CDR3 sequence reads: CASSLGVAGGMSYEQYF. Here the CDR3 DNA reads TGTGCCAGCAGCTTAGGGGTAGCGGGGGGGATGTCCTACGAGCAGTACTTC.

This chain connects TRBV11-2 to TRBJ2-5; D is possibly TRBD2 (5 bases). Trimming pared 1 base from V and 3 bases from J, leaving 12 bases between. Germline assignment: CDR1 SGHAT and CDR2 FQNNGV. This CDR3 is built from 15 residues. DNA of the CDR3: TGTGCCAGCAGCTTAGTTTTAGCCGGGGAAGAGACCCAGTACTTC. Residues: CASSLVLAGEETQYF.

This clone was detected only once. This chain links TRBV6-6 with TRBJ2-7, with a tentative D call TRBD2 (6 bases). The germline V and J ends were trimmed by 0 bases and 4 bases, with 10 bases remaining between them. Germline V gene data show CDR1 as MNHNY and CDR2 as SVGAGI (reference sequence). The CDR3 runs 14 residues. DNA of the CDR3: TGTGCCAGCAGTTACTCGTCGGAGGGTTACGAGCAGTACTTC. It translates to CASSYSSEGYEQYF.